This T cell receptor (beta chain) was sequenced during a study of blood T cell repertoires in COVID-19. The sample holds a few counts of this clone. The assay was immunoSEQ multiplex PCR, and TCRdb's table has in-frame clones only and misses some. Here the sample spans around 28,000 clones, approximately 88% being singletons. Germline lookup yields CDR1 SNHLY and CDR2 FYNNEI. This CDR3 is built from 13 residues. V gave up 7 bases and J gave up 9 bases; unmatched junction bases: 9. The receptor's source is a human donor in a cohort sampled during active COVID-19. The specimen sequenced was peripheral blood. J is TRBJ2-1 and V is TRBV2; TRBD1 matches 7 bases. The CDR3, as DNA: TGTGCCAGCAAAAGGGGGCAGGGAACTGAGCAGTTCTTC. Translation: CASKRGQGTEQFF.